This T cell receptor (beta chain) was sequenced for a study of cytomegalovirus exposure and HLA in healthy donors. As concerns this clone: What it binds is not known.

60 Vbeta and 13 Jbeta primers were used in PCR. The assay was immunoSEQ multiplex PCR, and TCRdb's table has in-frame clones only and misses some. This sample has under 250,000 clones, with around 77% found just once. Study-level points and caveats: In an earlier analysis, in fewer than 700 donors, most V segments appeared productive either ~87% or ~30% of the time.

Sequencing was performed on PBMCs. This sequence originates from a man younger than 40 in good health and CMV-seronegative.

The CDR3 is CASSFPASSYNEQFF. DNA of the CDR3: TGTGCCAGCAGCTTTCCGGCTAGCTCCTACAATGAGCAGTTCTTC. This chain connects TRBV11-2 to TRBJ2-1; D unclear. Germline values: CDR1 SGHAT, CDR2 FQNNGV. V gave up 3 bases and J gave up 0 bases, with 9 bases separating them. CDR3 length: 15 residues.